The TCR beta chain described here comes from a study of blood T cell repertoires in COVID-19. Study-level background: Samples came from the United States, Italy and Spain, spanning acute and convalescent COVID-19. PBMCs, B-cell-depleted T cells, or T cells were the source of the cDNA or gDNA that made up the material.

Trimming left V 5 bases short and J 0 bases short, with 11 bases between. The CDR3 covers 15 residues. Germline assignment: CDR1 MNHEY and CDR2 SVGAGI. Study processing details: Amplification of reference gene primers was used by the study to estimate nucleated cell counts. Only in-frame clones appear in the TCRdb table, and some are missing; sequencing was by immunoSEQ multiplex PCR. Clone size and the V and J calls come from that table; the DNA yielded D and trimming. Here the sample spans over 200,000 clones, nearly 90% being singletons. Sequencing input: peripheral blood. The rearrangement joins TRBV6-5 to TRBJ2-1; D perhaps matches TRBD2 (6 bases). The clonotype was recovered from a human donor in a cohort sampled during active COVID-19. CDR3 loop: CASSPPGLSYNEQFF. The CDR3 nucleotides are TGTGCCAGCAGTCCACCGGGACTCTCCTACAATGAGCAGTTCTTC.